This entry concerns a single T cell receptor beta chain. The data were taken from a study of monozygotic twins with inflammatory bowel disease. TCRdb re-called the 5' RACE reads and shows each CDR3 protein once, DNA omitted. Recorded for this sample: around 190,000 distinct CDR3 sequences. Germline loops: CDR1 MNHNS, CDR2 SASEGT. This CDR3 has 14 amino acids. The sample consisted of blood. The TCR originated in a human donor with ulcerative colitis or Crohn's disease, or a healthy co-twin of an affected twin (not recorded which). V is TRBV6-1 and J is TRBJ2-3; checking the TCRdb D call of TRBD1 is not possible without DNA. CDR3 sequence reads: CASSPTQAGDTQYF.